The T cell receptor beta chain described here comes from a study of blood T cell repertoires in COVID-19. For the study at large: The United States, Italy and Spain provided the acute and convalescent COVID-19 samples. PBMCs, B-cell-depleted T cells, or T cells were the source of the cDNA or gDNA that made up the material.

Trimming took 4 bases from V and 10 from J; bases not matched to a gene: 9. The CDR3 loop spans 15 amino acids. The germline V gene has CDR1 MNHEY and CDR2 SVGEGT. Authors' processing steps: Reference gene primer amplification in the assay estimated nucleated cell counts. Profiled with immunoSEQ multiplex PCR; TCRdb holds only in-frame clones, not every one. From that table come the V and J calls and clone size; the DNA was used to work out D and trimming. The data contain roughly 110,000 clones, roughly 90% of them singletons. Source material: peripheral blood. The source is a human donor with acute or convalescent COVID-19. The donor label of this sample is uncertain. The V gene is TRBV6-2 or TRBV6-3, the J gene TRBJ1-6; 8 nucleotides line up with TRBD1. This CDR3 reads CASSFNDRGGSPLHF. The DNA of the CDR3 is TGTGCCAGCAGTTTCAACGACAGGGGTGGATCACCCCTCCACTTT.